These 9 T cell receptor beta chains originate from one sample sequenced in a study of T-cell reconstitution after alpha-beta-depleted transplantation in children (dated by TCRdb to 2016 to 2018). Sample time point, as interpreted from the label and publication: day 60 (about 2 months) after transplantation. The sample's treatment or condition label, in plain terms: allogeneic hematopoietic cell transplantation with graft depleted of TCRalphabeta T cells and CD19 B cells. Library construction relied on PCR. The data were produced on an Illumina HiSeq 2500. TCR library preparation used molecular barcoding, with unique molecular identifiers applied to normalize quantification of the TCRbeta repertoire. TCRdb passed the public sequencing reads through fastp at Q25 and MiXCR, retaining productive beta sequences. Entries that share a CDR3 protein sequence are merged under the most common genes and DNA. This sample comprises about 98,000 distinct CDR3 sequences, less than 6% of them detected only once. The top ten constitute 6.1% of the sample.

The input for sequencing was PBMCs, mostly from graft donor cells, taken 60 days after TCRalphabeta/CD19-depleted stem cell transplant. The receptors derive from a female patient between 2 and 15 years old who had a stem cell transplant for Fanconi anemia, so the T cells may come from the graft donor.

This clonotype was found many times. This chain connects TRBV28 to TRBJ2-1, with 14 bases fitting TRBD2. The V and J ends lost 6 bases and 4 bases, in that order; junction bases with no gene match: 5. CDR1 and CDR2 from the germline V gene are MDHEN and SYDVKM. The CDR3 runs to 16 residues. The CDR3 DNA is TGTGCCAGCAGGACGACTAGCGGGAGGGCATACAATGAGCAGTTCTTC. It encodes CASRTTSGRAYNEQFF.

As concerns this clonotype: Just one base apart from a much larger clone, this may be a read error. The V call is TRBV10-3, the J call TRBJ1-4, with a weak D call TRBD1 (6 bases). This CDR3 has 17 amino acids. Per germline, CDR1 ENHRY and CDR2 SYGVKD. The CDR3 spells CANSAAGRGTYYEKLFF. DNA for the CDR3: TGTGCCAACAGTGCGGCAGGGAGGGGGACCTATTATGAAAAACTGTTTTTT.

A few counts support this clonotype. The chain has TRBV28 and TRBJ1-2; D gene unclear. The CDR3 length is 12 residues. V lost 5 bases and J lost 8, with 12 bases in between. Per the germline V gene, CDR1 is MDHEN and CDR2 is SYDVKM. The CDR3 here is CASSLRSWGYTF. DNA of the CDR3: TGTGCCAGCAGTCTCCGCTCCTGGGGCTACACCTTC.

This clonotype has a count of ten or more. The gene calls are TRBV5-1 and TRBJ2-2; TRBD1 is a possible D gene (6 bases). Germline values: CDR1 SGHRS, CDR2 YFSETQ. This CDR3 contains 16 residues. V was trimmed by 4 bases and J by 3 bases, leaving 16 bases between them. CDR3 protein: CASSNPRTADTGELFF. CDR3 sequence (DNA): TGCGCCAGCAGCAACCCCCGGACAGCGGACACCGGGGAGCTGTTTTTT.

This clonotype was seen repeatedly, ten times or more. This rearrangement joins TRBV7-9 to TRBJ2-2; 8 nucleotides line up with TRBD1. There are 13 residues in the CDR3. The trim removed 5 bases at V and 6 bases at J, leaving 2 bases unmatched. From germline, CDR1 is SEHNR and CDR2 FQNEAQ (reference sequence). The CDR3 is CASSPTGAGELFF. In nucleotides, the CDR3 is TGTGCCAGCAGCCCGACAGGGGCCGGGGAGCTGTTTTTT.

In this sample, this clonotype turned up a few times. This rearrangement joins TRBV2 to TRBJ2-7; D may be TRBD1 or TRBD2 (7 bases each). Germline CDR1 reads SNHLY; CDR2 reads FYNNEI. This CDR3 spans 12 amino acids. Trimming removed 8 bases from V and 3 bases from J, with 11 bases in between. Here the CDR3 reads CASGRDSYEQYF. The CDR3 region has the DNA TGTGCCAGCGGGAGGGACAGCTACGAGCAGTACTTC.

Many counts were recorded for this clonotype. The V call is TRBV10-3, the J call TRBJ2-2; no definite D call. V was clipped by 6 bases and J by 0 bases, with 17 bases between them. Germline V lookup: CDR1 ENHRY, CDR2 SYGVKD. The length of the CDR3 is 17 residues. The CDR3 coding sequence is TGTGCCATCAGCCTCGAAACCGGGCCCTCGAACACCGGGGAGCTGTTTTTT. The encoded protein is CAISLETGPSNTGELFF.

In its sample, this clonotype was seen many times. This chain links TRBV7-9 with TRBJ2-3, with TRBD1 matching over 9 bases. The ends lost 6 bases at V and 4 bases at J; junction bases unmatched: 14. Germline loops: CDR1 SEHNR, CDR2 FQNEAQ (reference sequence). This CDR3 has 17 amino acids. DNA for the CDR3: TGTGCCAGCAGTTCCCATGGGGGACAGGGTGCGCCAGATACGCAGTATTTT. Its translation: CASSSHGGQGAPDTQYF.

This clonotype was picked up many times. The V and J genes are TRBV7-2 and TRBJ2-7, with D unresolved. This CDR3 spans 16 amino acids. In germline, CDR1 is SGHTA, CDR2 FQGNSA. The V and J ends lost 1 base and 0 bases respectively, with 13 bases between them. CDR3 amino acids: CASSLGVGPGSYEQYF. The CDR3 DNA is TGTGCCAGCAGCTTAGGTGTCGGGCCCGGCTCCTACGAGCAGTACTTC.